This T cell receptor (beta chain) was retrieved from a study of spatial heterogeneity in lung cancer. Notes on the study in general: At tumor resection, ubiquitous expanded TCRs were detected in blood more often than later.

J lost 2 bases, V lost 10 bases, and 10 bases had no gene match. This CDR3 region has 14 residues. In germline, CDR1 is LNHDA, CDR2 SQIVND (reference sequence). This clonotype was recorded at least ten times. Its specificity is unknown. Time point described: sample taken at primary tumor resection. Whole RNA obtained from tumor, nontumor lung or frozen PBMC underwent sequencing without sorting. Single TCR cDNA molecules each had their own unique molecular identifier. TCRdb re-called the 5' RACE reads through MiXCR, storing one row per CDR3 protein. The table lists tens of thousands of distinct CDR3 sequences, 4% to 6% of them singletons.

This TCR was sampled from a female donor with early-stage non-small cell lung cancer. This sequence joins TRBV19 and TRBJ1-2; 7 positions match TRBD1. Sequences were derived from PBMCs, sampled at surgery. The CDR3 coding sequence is TGTGCCACCGCCGACAGGGATGGGAACTATGGCTACACCTTC. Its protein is CATADRDGNYGYTF.